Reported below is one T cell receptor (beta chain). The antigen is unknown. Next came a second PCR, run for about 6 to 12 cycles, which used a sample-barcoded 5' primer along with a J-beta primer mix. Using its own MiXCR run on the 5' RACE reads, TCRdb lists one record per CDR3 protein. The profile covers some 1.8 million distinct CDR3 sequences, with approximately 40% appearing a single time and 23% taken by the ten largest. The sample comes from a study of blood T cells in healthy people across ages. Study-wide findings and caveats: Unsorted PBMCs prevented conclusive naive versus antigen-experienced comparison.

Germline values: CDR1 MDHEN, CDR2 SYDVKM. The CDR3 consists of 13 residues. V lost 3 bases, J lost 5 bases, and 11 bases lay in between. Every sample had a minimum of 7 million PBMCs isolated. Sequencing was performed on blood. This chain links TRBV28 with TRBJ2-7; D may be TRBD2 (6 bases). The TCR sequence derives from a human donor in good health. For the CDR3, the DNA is TGTGCCAGCAGTTTCCCCCGGGGGAACGAGCAGTACTTC. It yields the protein CASSFPRGNEQYF.